A selection of T cell receptor beta chains follows, all from one sample in a study of T-cell reconstitution after alpha-beta-depleted transplantation in children. Each CDR3 protein gets one entry after TCRdb re-called the PCR reads with MiXCR. Among roughly 400,000 distinct CDR3 sequences listed, 20% were seen once. This sample comprised PBMCs from the stem cell graft donor, obtained from the stem cell graft. These receptors were collected from a human donor who donated a stem cell graft to a child with acute myeloid leukemia. Both conserved end residues are part of each CDR3. The D gene is left open where the match is weak. Clone size is given for some rows only: seen once, a few or many times, or a class if the clone is expanded.

TRBV27,few,16,TRBJ2-3,TRBD2,CASSPSGRAVGDTQYF,TGTGCCAGCAGTCCTAGCGGGAGGGCCGTCGGAGATACGCAGTATTTT
TRBV7-9,many,12,TRBJ2-7,.,CASSPEVYEQYF,TGTGCCAGCAGCCCAGAGGTGTACGAGCAGTACTTC
TRBV24-1,many,21,TRBJ2-1,TRBD2,CATSDSWTGTSGSSFYNEQFF,TGTGCCACCAGTGACTCCTGGACCGGGACTAGCGGGAGTAGCTTTTACAATGAGCAGTTCTTC
TRBV5-1,.,14,TRBJ2-3,.,CASSLFSATDTQYF,TGCGCCAGCAGCTTGTTTAGCGCGACAGATACGCAGTATTTT
TRBV7-2,.,13,TRBJ2-3,.,CASSTGVTDTQYF,TGTGCCAGCAGCACCGGGGTCACAGATACGCAGTATTTT
TRBV18,.,15,TRBJ2-2,.,CASSPPTSLPGELFF,TGTGCCAGCTCACCACCGACTAGTCTCCCCGGGGAGCTGTTTTTT
TRBV12-3/TRBV12-4,few,12,TRBJ1-4,TRBD1,CASGGQGEKLFF,TGTGCCAGCGGCGGACAGGGGGAAAAACTGTTTTTT
TRBV28,.,15,TRBJ2-2,.,CASSLSGRLAGELFF,TGTGCCAGCAGTTTAAGTGGACGCCTCGCCGGGGAGCTGTTTTTT
TRBV20-1,.,15,TRBJ2-5,.,CSARFGSGPQETQYF,TGCAGTGCTAGGTTCGGGTCGGGACCCCAAGAGACCCAGTACTTC
TRBV2,few,13,TRBJ2-3,TRBD2,CARLTSGTDTQYF,TGTGCCAGATTGACAAGCGGGACGGATACGCAGTATTTT
TRBV20-1,.,15,TRBJ2-7,TRBD1,CSAREMTGEAYEQYF,TGCAGTGCTAGAGAAATGACAGGGGAAGCCTACGAGCAGTACTTC
TRBV20-1,many,13,TRBJ2-3,TRBD2,CSASGRAWDTQYF,TGCAGTGCTAGCGGGAGGGCCTGGGATACGCAGTATTTT
TRBV28,.,15,TRBJ2-2,.,CASSFGTFTTGELFF,TGTGCCAGCAGTTTCGGAACCTTTACTACCGGGGAGCTGTTTTTT
TRBV24-1,many,15,TRBJ2-7,.,CATSDSRTPSYEQYF,TGTGCCACCAGTGATTCGAGGACACCTTCCTACGAGCAGTACTTC
TRBV4-3,.,14,TRBJ1-5,.,CASSQIVRGQPQHF,TGCGCCAGCAGCCAAATAGTGCGCGGTCAGCCCCAGCATTTT
TRBV12-3/TRBV12-4,.,15,TRBJ1-1,.,CASSLSSGGRTEAFF,TGTGCCAGCAGTTTAAGTTCTGGGGGCCGAACTGAAGCTTTCTTT
TRBV7-2,few,16,TRBJ2-1,TRBD2,CASSISGTPTYNEQFF,TGTGCCAGCAGCATTAGCGGGACGCCCACCTACAATGAGCAGTTCTTC
TRBV4-1,.,14,TRBJ2-5,.,CASSQQGSQETQYF,TGCGCCAGCAGCCAGCAGGGATCTCAAGAGACCCAGTACTTC
TRBV20-1,many,14,TRBJ1-2,.,CSARDSLTNYGYTF,TGCAGTGCTAGAGATTCTCTCACTAACTATGGCTACACCTTC
TRBV12-3/TRBV12-4,few,16,TRBJ2-1,.,CASSPLTGATYGEQFF,TGTGCCAGCAGTCCCCTGACCGGGGCCACCTACGGTGAGCAGTTCTTC
TRBV13,.,16,TRBJ2-3,.,CASRAVLGGISDTQYF,TGTGCCAGCAGGGCCGTTCTCGGAGGAATATCAGATACGCAGTATTTT
TRBV12-3/TRBV12-4,.,11,TRBJ2-1,.,CASSYSIEQFF,TGTGCCAGCAGTTATAGCATTGAGCAGTTCTTC
TRBV28,.,15,TRBJ2-7,TRBD2,CASSLSAGGPHEQYF,TGTGCCAGCAGTTTGTCAGCGGGAGGGCCCCACGAGCAGTACTTC
TRBV7-2,few,15,TRBJ2-3,TRBD1,CASSLETGFADTQYF,TGTGCCAGCAGCTTGGAGACAGGGTTCGCAGATACGCAGTATTTT
TRBV20-1,many,16,TRBJ2-1,TRBD2,CSARTSGSNSYNEQFF,TGCAGTGCTAGAACTAGCGGGTCGAACTCCTACAATGAGCAGTTCTTC
TRBV3-1,.,15,TRBJ2-2,.,CASRQEVGRSGELFF,TGTGCCAGCAGGCAGGAGGTTGGGAGAAGCGGGGAGCTGTTTTTT
TRBV11-2,.,15,TRBJ2-5,.,CASSRSSPIQETQYF,TGTGCCAGCAGCCGATCCTCCCCGATCCAAGAGACCCAGTACTTC
TRBV12-5,.,13,TRBJ2-7,.,CASEGPGPYEQYF,TGTGCTAGTGAGGGTCCGGGACCCTACGAGCAGTACTTC
TRBV20-1,.,14,TRBJ2-7,TRBD1,CSARPGGRSYEQYF,TGCAGTGCACGCCCAGGGGGCCGCTCCTACGAGCAGTACTTC
TRBV6-1,.,18,TRBJ2-2,TRBD1,CASREDRGLISNTGELFF,TGTGCCAGCAGGGAGGACAGGGGGCTGATTTCCAACACCGGGGAGCTGTTTTTT
TRBV5-1,many,14,TRBJ1-1,.,CASSPLGDDTEAFF,TGCGCCAGCAGCCCCTTGGGGGATGACACTGAAGCTTTCTTT
TRBV5-1,.,15,TRBJ2-3,.,CASSLLRDPTDTQYF,TGCGCCAGCAGCTTGTTACGGGACCCCACAGATACGCAGTATTTT
TRBV15,few,15,TRBJ2-5,.,CATSRAGVPQETQYF,TGTGCCACCAGCAGAGCGGGAGTCCCACAAGAGACCCAGTACTTC
TRBV3-1,few,16,TRBJ2-5,TRBD1,CASSQGVVGQADNQVF,TGTGCCAGCAGCCAAGGAGTCGTAGGACAGGCGGATAATCAAGTCTTC
TRBV12-3/TRBV12-4,many,11,TRBJ2-1,.,CASSYSNEQFF,TGTGCCAGCAGTTACTCCAATGAGCAGTTCTTC
TRBV12-3/TRBV12-4,few,16,TRBJ2-7,TRBD1,CASSLFGGTGPNEQYF,TGTGCCAGCAGTTTATTCGGTGGGACAGGGCCCAACGAGCAGTACTTC
TRBV5-1,.,14,TRBJ2-7,TRBD2,CASSWTSSSYEQYF,TGCGCCAGCAGCTGGACTAGCTCCTCCTACGAGCAGTACTTC
TRBV13,.,16,TRBJ2-1,.,CASSLLAGTPYNEQFF,TGTGCCAGCAGCCTACTCGCCGGGACTCCCTACAATGAGCAGTTCTTC
TRBV21-1,once,14,TRBJ2-5,.,CASSKALDQETQYF,TGTGCCAGCAGCAAAGCTCTGGACCAAGAGACCCAGTACTTC
TRBV3-1,few,16,TRBJ2-3,.,CASSQDLGRGRDTQYF,TGTGCCAGCAGCCAAGATCTAGGGCGGGGACGAGATACGCAGTATTTT
TRBV4-1,.,17,TRBJ2-3,.,CASTLSPEEADPDTQYF,TGCGCCAGCACCCTCTCCCCCGAGGAGGCCGATCCAGATACGCAGTATTTT
TRBV29-1,many,12,TRBJ2-7,.,CSVEGLGREQYF,TGCAGCGTTGAAGGGCTTGGACGCGAGCAGTACTTC
TRBV7-2,few,16,TRBJ2-1,TRBD2,CASSPMGLAGYNEQFF,TGTGCCAGCAGCCCGATGGGACTAGCGGGTTACAATGAGCAGTTCTTC
TRBV5-1,.,15,TRBJ2-1,TRBD2,CASSSGLAGNDEQFF,TGCGCCAGCAGCTCGGGACTAGCGGGAAACGATGAGCAGTTCTTC
TRBV6-1,.,13,TRBJ2-3,.,CASRDYLADTQYF,TGTGCCAGCAGGGATTATTTGGCAGATACGCAGTATTTT
TRBV12-3/TRBV12-4,many,14,TRBJ2-3,TRBD1,CASRRDRGADTQYF,TGTGCCAGCAGGAGGGACAGAGGCGCAGATACGCAGTATTTT
TRBV5-5,few,12,TRBJ1-2,.,CASSLDGDGYTF,TGTGCCAGCAGCTTGGATGGGGATGGCTACACCTTC
TRBV20-1,many,12,TRBJ2-7,TRBD2,CSAREGGIEQYF,TGCAGTGCTAGAGAGGGAGGGATCGAGCAGTACTTC
TRBV27,.,16,TRBJ2-7,TRBD2,CASSPFLAGGGGKQYF,TGTGCCAGCAGTCCCTTTCTAGCGGGTGGAGGAGGGAAGCAGTACTTC
TRBV10-2,.,14,TRBJ2-1,TRBD2,CASWRVAGANEQFF,TGCGCCAGCTGGAGGGTAGCGGGAGCGAATGAGCAGTTCTTC
TRBV29-1,many,13,TRBJ1-1,.,CSVVRPGPVEAFF,TGCAGCGTTGTCCGCCCGGGACCGGTTGAAGCTTTCTTT
TRBV12-3/TRBV12-4,.,14,TRBJ1-1,.,CASSPRTENTEAFF,TGTGCCAGCAGTCCCCGGACAGAGAACACTGAAGCTTTCTTT
TRBV4-1,.,17,TRBJ2-7,.,CASSQVVRTLPSYEQYF,TGCGCCAGCAGCCAAGTGGTTCGGACATTACCTTCCTACGAGCAGTACTTC
TRBV19,many,16,TRBJ2-1,TRBD2,CASSMRAGGGYNEQFF,TGTGCCAGTAGTATGAGAGCGGGAGGGGGCTACAATGAGCAGTTCTTC
TRBV9,few,14,TRBJ2-3,.,CASTSRRDGNTQYF,TGTGCCAGCACCTCACGGCGGGATGGAAATACGCAGTATTTT